These 5 T cell receptor beta chains were all obtained from the same sample, sequenced in a study of blood T cell repertoires in COVID-19. Produced via immunoSEQ multiplex PCR; TCRdb's table is partial and in-frame only. Of hundreds of thousands of clones listed, 82% are singletons. The sample taken for sequencing was peripheral blood. These receptor sequences come from a woman aged 55-75 years with active or convalescent COVID-19.

The V and J genes are TRBV18 and TRBJ1-2, with a tentative D call TRBD1 (6 bases). V dropped 3 bases and J dropped 8 bases, with 16 bases sitting between them. Germline V gene data show CDR1 as KGHSH and CDR2 as LQKENI. The CDR3 length is 14 residues. The CDR3 nucleotides read TGTGCCAGCTCACCTTACCGATGGGGGCACGGCTACACCTTC. It translates to CASSPYRWGHGYTF. Full variable domain (remainder filled in from reference TRBV18 and TRBJ1-2): NAGVMQNPRHLVRRRGQEARLRCSPMKGHSHVYWYRQLPEEGLKFMVYLQKENIIDESGMPKERFSAEFPKEGPSILRIQQVVRGDSAAYFCASSPYRWGHGYTFGSGTRLTVV.

The rearrangement uses TRBV6-5 and TRBJ2-7, with TRBD2 matching 9 bases. Germline values: CDR1 MNHEY, CDR2 SVGAGI. V lost 10 bases, J lost 2 bases, and 9 bases stayed unmatched. The CDR3 consists of 14 residues. CDR3 residues: CATFSGGSAYEQYF. For the CDR3, the DNA is TGTGCCACCTTTAGCGGGGGAAGCGCCTACGAGCAGTACTTC.

J is TRBJ2-1 and V is TRBV7-2; D remains unclear. The CDR3 loop spans 16 amino acids. With 0 bases removed from V and 3 bases from J, the gap between germline ends came to 12 bases. Looked up from germline, CDR1 is SGHTA and CDR2 is FQGNSA. The CDR3 sequence is CASSLAPLRGYNEQFF. The DNA of the CDR3 is TGTGCCAGCAGCTTAGCGCCACTGCGTGGCTACAATGAGCAGTTCTTC.

This clone was seen a single time. The chain employs TRBV3-1 (or the pseudogene TRBV3-2) and TRBJ1-2, with D possibly matching TRBD1 (6 bases). With 4 bases removed from V and 2 bases from J, the gap between germline ends came to 11 bases. The CDR3 is made up of 14 amino acids. Germline-derived CDR1 and CDR2 are LGHDT and YNNKEL (reference sequence). CDR3 sequence reads: CASSLPGHNYGYTF. The DNA for the CDR3 is TGTGCCAGCAGCCTTCCGGGACACAACTATGGCTACACCTTC.

CDR3 sequence reads: CASSGAGSTDTQYF. CDR3 bases: TGCGCCAGCAGCGGAGCGGGGAGCACAGATACGCAGTATTTT. The chain uses TRBV5-1 and TRBJ2-3; the match to TRBD2 covers 7 bases. The CDR3 has 14 residues. Germline V CDR1 and CDR2: SGHRS, YFSETQ. V shed 4 bases, J shed 0 bases, and the junction held 2 bases outside the gene matches.